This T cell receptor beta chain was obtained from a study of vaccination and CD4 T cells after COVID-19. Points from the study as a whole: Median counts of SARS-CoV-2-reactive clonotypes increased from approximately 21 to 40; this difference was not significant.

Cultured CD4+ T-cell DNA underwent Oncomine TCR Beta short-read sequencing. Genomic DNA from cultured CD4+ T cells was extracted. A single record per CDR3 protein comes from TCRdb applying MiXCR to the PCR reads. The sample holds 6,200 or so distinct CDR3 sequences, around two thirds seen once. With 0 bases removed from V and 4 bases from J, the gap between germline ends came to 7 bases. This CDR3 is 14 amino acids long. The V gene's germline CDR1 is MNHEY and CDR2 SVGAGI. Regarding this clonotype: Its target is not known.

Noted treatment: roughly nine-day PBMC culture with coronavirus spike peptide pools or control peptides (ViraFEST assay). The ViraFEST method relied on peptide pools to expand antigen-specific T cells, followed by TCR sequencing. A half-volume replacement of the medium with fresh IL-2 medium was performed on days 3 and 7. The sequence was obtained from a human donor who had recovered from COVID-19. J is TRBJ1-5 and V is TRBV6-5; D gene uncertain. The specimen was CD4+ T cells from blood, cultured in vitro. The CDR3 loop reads CASSYSVGNQPQHF. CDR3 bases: TGTGCCAGCAGTTACTCCGTTGGGAATCAGCCCCAGCATTTT.